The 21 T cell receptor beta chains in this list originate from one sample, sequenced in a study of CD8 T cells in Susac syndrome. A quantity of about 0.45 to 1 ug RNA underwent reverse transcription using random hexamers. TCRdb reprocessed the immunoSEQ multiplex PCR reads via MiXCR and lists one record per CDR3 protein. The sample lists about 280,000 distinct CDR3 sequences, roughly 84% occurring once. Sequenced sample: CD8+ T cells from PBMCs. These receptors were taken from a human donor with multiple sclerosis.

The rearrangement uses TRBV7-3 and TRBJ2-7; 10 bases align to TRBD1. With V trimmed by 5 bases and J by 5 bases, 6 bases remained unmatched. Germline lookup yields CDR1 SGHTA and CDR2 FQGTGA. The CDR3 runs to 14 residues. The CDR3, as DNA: TGTGCCAGCAGCCCCGGGACAGGGGTCCACGAGCAGTACTTC. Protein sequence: CASSPGTGVHEQYF.

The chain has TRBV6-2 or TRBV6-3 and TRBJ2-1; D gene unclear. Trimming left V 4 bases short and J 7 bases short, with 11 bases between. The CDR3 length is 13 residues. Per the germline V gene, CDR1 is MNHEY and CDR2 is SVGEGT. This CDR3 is CASSWPIVNEQFF. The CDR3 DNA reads TGTGCCAGCAGTTGGCCCATCGTGAATGAGCAGTTCTTC.

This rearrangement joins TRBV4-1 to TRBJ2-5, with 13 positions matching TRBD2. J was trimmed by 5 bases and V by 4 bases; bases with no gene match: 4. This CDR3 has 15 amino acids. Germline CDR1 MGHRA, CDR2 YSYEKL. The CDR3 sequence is CASSRGTSGEETQYF. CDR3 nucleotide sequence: TGCGCCAGCAGCCGGGGGACTAGCGGGGAGGAGACCCAGTACTTC.

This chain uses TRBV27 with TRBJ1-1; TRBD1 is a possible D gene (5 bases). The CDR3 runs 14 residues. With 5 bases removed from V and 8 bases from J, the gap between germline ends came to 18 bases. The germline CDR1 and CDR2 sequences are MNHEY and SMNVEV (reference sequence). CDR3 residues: CASSPPGRGTEAFF. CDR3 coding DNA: TGTGCCAGCAGTCCCCCCGGTAGGGGAACCGAAGCTTTCTTT.

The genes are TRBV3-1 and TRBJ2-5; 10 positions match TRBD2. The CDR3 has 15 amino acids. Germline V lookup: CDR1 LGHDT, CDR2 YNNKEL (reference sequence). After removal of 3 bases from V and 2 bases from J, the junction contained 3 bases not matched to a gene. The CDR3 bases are TGTGCCAGCAGCCACTGGACTAGCGGACAAGAGACCCAGTACTTC. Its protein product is CASSHWTSGQETQYF.

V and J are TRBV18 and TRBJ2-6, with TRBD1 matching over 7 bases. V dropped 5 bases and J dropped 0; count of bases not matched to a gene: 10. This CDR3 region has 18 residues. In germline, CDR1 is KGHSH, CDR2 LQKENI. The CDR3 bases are TGTGCCAGCTCATTTCTAGACAGGGCCCTCTCTGGGGCCAACGTCCTGACTTTC. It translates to CASSFLDRALSGANVLTF.

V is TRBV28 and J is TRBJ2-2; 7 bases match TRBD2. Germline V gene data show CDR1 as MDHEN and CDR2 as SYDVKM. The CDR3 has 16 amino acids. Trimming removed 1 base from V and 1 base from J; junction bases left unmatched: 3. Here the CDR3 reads CASSLFGGMNTGELFF. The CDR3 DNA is TGTGCCAGCAGTTTATTCGGGGGGATGAACACCGGGGAGCTGTTTTTT.

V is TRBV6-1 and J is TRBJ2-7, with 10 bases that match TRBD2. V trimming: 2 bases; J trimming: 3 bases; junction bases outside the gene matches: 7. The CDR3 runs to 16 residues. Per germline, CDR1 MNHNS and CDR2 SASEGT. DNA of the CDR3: TGTGCCAGCAGTGAATACACAGCGGGAGGGCGCTACGAGCAGTACTTC. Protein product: CASSEYTAGGRYEQYF.

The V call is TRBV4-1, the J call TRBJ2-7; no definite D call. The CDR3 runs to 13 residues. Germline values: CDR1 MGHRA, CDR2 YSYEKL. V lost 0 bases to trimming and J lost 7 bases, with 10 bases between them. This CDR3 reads CASSQDPRSEQYF. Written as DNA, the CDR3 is TGCGCCAGCAGCCAAGATCCTCGATCGGAGCAGTACTTC.

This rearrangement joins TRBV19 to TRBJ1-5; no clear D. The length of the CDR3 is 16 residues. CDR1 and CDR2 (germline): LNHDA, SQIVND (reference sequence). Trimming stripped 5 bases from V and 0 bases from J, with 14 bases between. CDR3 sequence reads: CASSAGPPHSNQPQHF. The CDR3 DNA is TGTGCCAGTAGTGCGGGCCCCCCGCATAGCAATCAGCCCCAGCATTTT.

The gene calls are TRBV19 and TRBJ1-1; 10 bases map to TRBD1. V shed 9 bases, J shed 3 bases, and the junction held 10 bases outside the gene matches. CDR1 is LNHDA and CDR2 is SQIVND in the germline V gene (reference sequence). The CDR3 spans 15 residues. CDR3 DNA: TGTGCCAGCCGGACAGGGGGATTTCTTGACACTGAAGCTTTCTTT. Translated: CASRTGGFLDTEAFF.

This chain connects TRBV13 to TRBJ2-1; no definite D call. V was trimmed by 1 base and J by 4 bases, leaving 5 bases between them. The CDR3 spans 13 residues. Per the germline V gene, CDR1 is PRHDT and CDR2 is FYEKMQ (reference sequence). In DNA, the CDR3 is TGTGCCAGCAGCTTAGCACAGTACAATGAGCAGTTCTTC. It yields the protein CASSLAQYNEQFF.

The CDR3 DNA follows: TGCAGCGTTTTAGCGGGAGGACAGCCTGAGCAGTTCTTC. This translates into CSVLAGGQPEQFF. The chain uses TRBV29-1 and TRBJ2-1, with 10 bases fitting TRBD2. This CDR3 region has 13 residues. CDR1 and CDR2 (germline): SQVTM, ANQGSEA. The junction had 7 bases not matched to a gene; V was cut back by 5 bases and J by 9 bases.

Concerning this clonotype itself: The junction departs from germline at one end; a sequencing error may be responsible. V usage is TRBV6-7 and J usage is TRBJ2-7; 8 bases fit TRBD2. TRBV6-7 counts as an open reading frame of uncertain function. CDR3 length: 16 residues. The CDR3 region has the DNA TGTGCCAGCAGCCGTCCCCCTCAACTAGCGGCCTACGAGCGGTACTTC. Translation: CASSRPPQLAAYERYF.

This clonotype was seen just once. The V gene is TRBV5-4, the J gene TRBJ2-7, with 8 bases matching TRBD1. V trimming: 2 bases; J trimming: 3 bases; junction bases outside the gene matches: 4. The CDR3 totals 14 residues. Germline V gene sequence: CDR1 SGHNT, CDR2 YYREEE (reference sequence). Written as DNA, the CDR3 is TGTGCCAGCAGCTTCGACAGGGGAAACTACGAGCAGTACTTC. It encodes CASSFDRGNYEQYF.

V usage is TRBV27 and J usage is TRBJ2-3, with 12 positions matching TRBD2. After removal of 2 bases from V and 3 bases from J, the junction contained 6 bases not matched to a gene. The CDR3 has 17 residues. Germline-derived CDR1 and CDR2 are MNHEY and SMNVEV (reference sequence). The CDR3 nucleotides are TGTGCCAGCAGTTTAGATTCTAGCGGGAGGGTAACAGATACGCAGTATTTT. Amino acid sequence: CASSLDSSGRVTDTQYF.

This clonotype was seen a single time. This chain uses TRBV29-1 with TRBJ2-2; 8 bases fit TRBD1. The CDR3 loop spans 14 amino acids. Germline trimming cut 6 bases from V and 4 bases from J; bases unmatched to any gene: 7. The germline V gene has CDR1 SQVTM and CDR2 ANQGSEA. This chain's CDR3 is CSVRQGSSTGELFF. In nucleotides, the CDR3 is TGCAGCGTGAGACAGGGGTCGAGCACCGGGGAGCTGTTTTTT.

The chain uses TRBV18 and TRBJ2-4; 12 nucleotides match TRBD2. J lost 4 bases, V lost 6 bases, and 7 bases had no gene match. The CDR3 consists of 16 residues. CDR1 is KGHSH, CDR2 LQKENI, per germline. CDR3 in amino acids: CASSPTGTSGKNIQYF. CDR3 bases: TGTGCCAGCTCTCCCACCGGGACTAGCGGGAAAAACATTCAGTACTTC. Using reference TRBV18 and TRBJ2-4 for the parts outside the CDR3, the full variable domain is NAGVMQNPRHLVRRRGQEARLRCSPMKGHSHVYWYRQLPEEGLKFMVYLQKENIIDESGMPKERFSAEFPKEGPSILRIQQVVRGDSAAYFCASSPTGTSGKNIQYFGAGTRLSVL.

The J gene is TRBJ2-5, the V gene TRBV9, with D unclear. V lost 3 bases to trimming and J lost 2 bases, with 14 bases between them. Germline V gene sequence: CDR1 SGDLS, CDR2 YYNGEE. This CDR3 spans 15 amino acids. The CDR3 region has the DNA TGTGCCAGCAGCGCTGCCCTTGGGCGGCAAGAGACCCAGTACTTC. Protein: CASSAALGRQETQYF.

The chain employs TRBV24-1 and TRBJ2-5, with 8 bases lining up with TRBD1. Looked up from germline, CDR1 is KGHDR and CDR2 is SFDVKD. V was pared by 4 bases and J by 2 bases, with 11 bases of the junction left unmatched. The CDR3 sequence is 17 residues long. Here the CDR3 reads CATSDAGTGRRQETQYF. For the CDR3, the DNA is TGTGCCACCAGTGACGCCGGGACAGGTCGTCGGCAAGAGACCCAGTACTTC.

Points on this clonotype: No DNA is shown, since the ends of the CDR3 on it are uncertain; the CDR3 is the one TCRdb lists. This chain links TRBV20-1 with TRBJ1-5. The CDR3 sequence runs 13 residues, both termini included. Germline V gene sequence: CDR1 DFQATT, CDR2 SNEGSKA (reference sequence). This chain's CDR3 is CSAWGRGNQPQLF.